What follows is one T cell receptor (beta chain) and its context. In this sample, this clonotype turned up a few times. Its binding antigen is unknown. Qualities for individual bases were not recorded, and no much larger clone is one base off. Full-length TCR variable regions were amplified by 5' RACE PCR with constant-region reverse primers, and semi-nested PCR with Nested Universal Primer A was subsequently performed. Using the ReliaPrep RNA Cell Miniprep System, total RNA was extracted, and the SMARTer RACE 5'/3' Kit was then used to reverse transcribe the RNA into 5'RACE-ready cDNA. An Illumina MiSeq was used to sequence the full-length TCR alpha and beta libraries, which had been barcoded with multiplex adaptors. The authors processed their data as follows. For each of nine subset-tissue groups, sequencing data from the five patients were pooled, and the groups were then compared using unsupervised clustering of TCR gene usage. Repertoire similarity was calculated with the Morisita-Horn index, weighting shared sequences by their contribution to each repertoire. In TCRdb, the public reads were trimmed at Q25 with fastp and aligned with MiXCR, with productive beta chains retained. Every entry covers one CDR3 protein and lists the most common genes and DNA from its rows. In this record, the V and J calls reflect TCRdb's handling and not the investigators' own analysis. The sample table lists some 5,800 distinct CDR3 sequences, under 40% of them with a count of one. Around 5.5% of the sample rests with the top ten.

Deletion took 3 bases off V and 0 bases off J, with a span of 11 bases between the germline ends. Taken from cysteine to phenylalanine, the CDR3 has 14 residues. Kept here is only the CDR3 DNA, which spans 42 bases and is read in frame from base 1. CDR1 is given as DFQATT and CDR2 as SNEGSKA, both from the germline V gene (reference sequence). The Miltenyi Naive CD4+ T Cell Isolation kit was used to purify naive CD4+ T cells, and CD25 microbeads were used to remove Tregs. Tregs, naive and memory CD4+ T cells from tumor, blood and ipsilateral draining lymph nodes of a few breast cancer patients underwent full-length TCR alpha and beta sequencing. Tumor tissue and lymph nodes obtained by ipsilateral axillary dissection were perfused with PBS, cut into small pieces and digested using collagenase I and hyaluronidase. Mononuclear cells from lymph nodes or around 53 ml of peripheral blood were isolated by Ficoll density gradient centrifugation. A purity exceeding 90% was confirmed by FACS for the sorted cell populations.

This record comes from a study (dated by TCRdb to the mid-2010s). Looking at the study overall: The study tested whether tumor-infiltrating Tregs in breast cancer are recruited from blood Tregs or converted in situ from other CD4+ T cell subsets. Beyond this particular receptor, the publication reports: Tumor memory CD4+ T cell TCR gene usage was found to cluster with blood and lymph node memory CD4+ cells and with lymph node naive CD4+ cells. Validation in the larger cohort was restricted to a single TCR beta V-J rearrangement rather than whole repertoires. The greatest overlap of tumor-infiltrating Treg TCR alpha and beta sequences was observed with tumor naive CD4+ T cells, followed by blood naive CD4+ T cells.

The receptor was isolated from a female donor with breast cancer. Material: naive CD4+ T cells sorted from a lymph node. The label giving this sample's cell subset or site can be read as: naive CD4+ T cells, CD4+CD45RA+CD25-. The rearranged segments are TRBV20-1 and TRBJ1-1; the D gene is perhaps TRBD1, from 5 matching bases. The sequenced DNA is TGCAGTGCTAGGATGGGGCTTCTGAACACTGAAGCTTTCTTT. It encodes CSARMGLLNTEAFF.